The clone carrying this T cell receptor (beta chain) was observed a few times. TCRdb fed the RT-PCR reads into MiXCR, producing one record per CDR3 protein. The repertoire holds roughly 700,000 distinct CDR3 sequences, approximately 15% seen once, with 6% to 8% in the top ten. CDR3 length: 15 amino acids. J was trimmed by 3 bases and V by 2 bases; bases with no gene match: 6. Germline V lookup: CDR1 MRHNA, CDR2 SNTAGT. This sample is part of a study of response to subunit inactivated influenza vaccine. V usage is TRBV6-4 and J usage is TRBJ2-7, with TRBD1 matching 8 bases. The sample here was PBMCs from blood, taken around two weeks before vaccination. The receptor was isolated from a man aged 50 to 60 who received an inactivated influenza vaccine. The DNA for the CDR3 is TGTGCCAGCAGTGACCGCGGACAGGGACTCTACGAGCAGTACTTC. Protein: CASSDRGQGLYEQYF.